The sequence of this T cell receptor beta chain was determined in a study of blood T cell repertoires in COVID-19 (dated by TCRdb to 2019 to 2021). About the investigation overall: Samples from collaborators originated in the United States, Italy and Spain and spanned both the acute and convalescent phases of COVID-19. The samples were drawn from two sources: the first 160 participants of the ongoing ImmuneRACE study, and 950 to 1,500 subjects contributed by 6 global collaborators. Nearly every sample came with metadata listing a de-identified subject ID, COVID-19 status, age in years and sex. The material from the prospective study consisted of cDNA or gDNA derived from T cells, B-cell-depleted T cells, or PBMCs. Deeply sampled blood TCRbeta repertoires from subjects exposed to, actively infected with, or recovered from COVID-19 were included in the dataset. Where HLA class I and class II types were available, the types were taken from metadata supplied by the sample provider, not from assay-based typing. The repertoires were released in a freely available public database intended as a resource for research on the immune response to SARS-CoV-2. What the research found in general, with its limitations: The amount of clinical and demographic metadata varied by source and participant and was provided uncurated.

Concerning this clone: Its antigen specificity is not known. Per-base qualities were not stored, and no clone one base away is much larger.

From V the trimming removes 4 bases and from J it removes 4 bases, while the gene matches leave 7 bases of the junction unaccounted for. The CDR3 runs 15 amino acids, cysteine and phenylalanine included. Only the CDR3 part of the read is kept: 45 bases, read in frame from the first base. The germline V gene (reference sequence) sets CDR1 to SGHNT and CDR2 to YYREEE. Each collaborating institution followed its own protocols to collect whole blood in K2EDTA tubes. Collaborator samples were shipped for TCRbeta analysis as frozen whole blood, isolated PBMCs, or DNA extracted from either sample type. TCRbeta CDR3 regions were amplified from genomic DNA using the immunoSEQ Assay, a bias-controlled multiplex PCR. The authors' analysis ran thus. The number of nucleated cells in each sample was estimated from the amplification of reference gene primers within the assay. To quantify the absolute abundance of each unique TCRbeta CDR3 rearrangement, sequence reads were collapsed and filtered. For each sample, productive Simpson clonality was calculated as the square root of Simpson's diversity index across productive rearrangements. TCRdb stores this immuneACCESS table with in-frame sequences only. Part of the clones is absent; in the studies checked, under half of the shortfall reflects unresolved V genes, and no reason is known for the rest. That table supplies the V and J calls and clone size; D and trimming were determined from the DNA. Across this sample there are 70,000 or so clones, with roughly 90% seen only once. The leading ten clones occupy roughly 6.1% of the sample.

The sequence is built from TRBV5-4 and TRBJ1-5; the junction holds 8 bases that match TRBD1. This receptor was identified in a woman in her forties or fifties with acute or convalescent COVID-19. The sequenced sample was peripheral blood. This receptor carries the CDR3 CASSADREGNQPQHF. The nucleotide sequence is TGTGCCAGCAGCGCGGACAGGGAGGGTAATCAGCCCCAGCATTTT.